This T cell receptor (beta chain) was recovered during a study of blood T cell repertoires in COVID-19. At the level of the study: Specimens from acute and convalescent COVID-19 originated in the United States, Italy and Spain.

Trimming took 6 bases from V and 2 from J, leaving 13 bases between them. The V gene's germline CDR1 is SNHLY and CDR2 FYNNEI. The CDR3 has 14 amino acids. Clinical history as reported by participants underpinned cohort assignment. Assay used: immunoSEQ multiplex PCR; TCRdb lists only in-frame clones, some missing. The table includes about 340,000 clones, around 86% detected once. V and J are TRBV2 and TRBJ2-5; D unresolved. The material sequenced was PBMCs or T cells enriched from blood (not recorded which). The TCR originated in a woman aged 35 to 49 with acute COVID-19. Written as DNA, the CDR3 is TGTGCCAGCAGCTTCAGAGGCCCTCAAGAGACCCAGTACTTC. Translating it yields CASSFRGPQETQYF.